The next 2 T cell receptor beta chains were all read from a single sample in a study of T cell responses to AZD1222 COVID-19 vaccine (dated by TCRdb to about 2021). The library was produced with the immunoSEQ multiplex PCR assay. The immuneACCESS repertoire file appears here via TCRdb, limited to in-frame rearrangements. These files lack a portion of the clones; in checked studies, under half of the deficit traces to unresolved V genes, and the cause of the others is not known. Present in this sample are about 100,000 clones, approximately 89% of which were seen just once. The top ten clones comprise approximately 3% of the sample. The time point label for this specimen denotes: baseline before first vaccination. The treatment or condition label corresponds to: meningococcal conjugate vaccine given as trial control. Sequenced here: peripheral blood, sampled on day 0 of MenACWY control vaccination. The source of these receptors is an adult in good health.

The chain combines TRBV7-2 with TRBJ2-3, with 9 bases that match TRBD1. The V and J ends lost 7 bases and 4 bases, in that order; junction bases with no gene match: 9. Germline values: CDR1 SGHTA, CDR2 FQGNSA. The CDR3 contains 15 residues. The CDR3 sequence: CASTTGTGWADTQYF. CDR3 DNA: TGTGCCAGCACAACCGGGACAGGGTGGGCAGATACGCAGTATTTT.

This chain uses TRBV7-3 with TRBJ2-2, with D unclear. Trimming stripped 4 bases from V and 2 bases from J, with 14 bases between. CDR3 length: 16 residues. Germline CDR1 SGHTA, CDR2 FQGTGA. CDR3 sequence reads: CASSSLGNYNTGELFF. The CDR3, as DNA: TGTGCCAGCAGCTCCTTGGGTAACTACAACACCGGGGAGCTGTTTTTT.